The entry below describes one T cell receptor (beta chain). This sample was taken from a study of CD8 T cells in Susac syndrome. After extraction with the RNeasy kit, roughly 0.45 to 1 ug of the RNA was reverse transcribed using random hexamers. Multiplex PCR with immunoSEQ amplified the TCR beta CDR3 across 54 Vbeta and 13 Jbeta. TCRdb fed the immunoSEQ multiplex PCR reads into MiXCR, producing one record per CDR3 protein. The table lists approximately 220,000 distinct CDR3 sequences, approximately 90% of them singletons. The CDR3 is 16 residues long. J lost 7 bases, V lost 3 bases, and 12 bases had no gene match. From germline, CDR1 is SEHNR and CDR2 FQNEAQ (reference sequence).

The sequence was obtained from a human donor with multiple sclerosis. The sequenced sample consisted of CD8+ T cells from PBMCs. The rearrangement links TRBV7-9 to TRBJ1-3, with TRBD1 matching 7 bases. CDR3 DNA sequence: TGTGCCAGCAGCTTCGCAGGAGGACAGGCTCGGAACACCATATATTTT. It specifies CASSFAGGQARNTIYF.